The T cell receptor (beta chain) under discussion was sequenced for a study of cytomegalovirus exposure and HLA in healthy donors. Study information: A later analysis reported the 120 or so validation repertoires used the same platform as the approximately 660 first-cohort repertoires.

V gave up 4 bases and J gave up 10 bases, with 8 bases separating them. Germline V gene data show CDR1 as SGHTA and CDR2 as FQGTGA. The length of the CDR3 is 11 residues. Study results and limitations: Among the CMV-associated chains, three were confirmed in vitro as specific for CMV antigens. In the 120 validation repertoires, more than 85% of cluster scores exceeded 0, per a later analysis. The study recorded about 160 TCR beta chains that were cytomegalovirus-associated.

Assay used: immunoSEQ multiplex PCR; TCRdb lists only in-frame clones, some missing. The table lists over 250,000 clones, roughly 87% of them singletons. As for this clone: Its matching antigen is unknown.

This clonotype was sampled from a woman aged 25-40 years in good health and CMV-seropositive. The V and J genes are TRBV7-3 and TRBJ2-1; perhaps TRBD1 as D (6 bases). The sequenced sample was PBMCs. In DNA form, the CDR3 reads TGTGCCAGCAGCTATGGGACAGAGCAGTTCTTC. It codes for CASSYGTEQFF.